Each of the 3 T cell receptor beta chains below was sequenced from the same sample in a study of blood T cell repertoires in COVID-19. Here immunoSEQ multiplex PCR was the method, and the copy in TCRdb shows in-frame clones only, minus some. The sample has about 300,000 clones, 86% seen once. Sequencing was done on a sample of PBMCs or T cells enriched from blood (not recorded which). Receptor source: a man younger than 40 who had recovered from COVID-19.

This clone was detected a few times. The V and J genes are TRBV7-2 and TRBJ1-5; D remains ambiguous. The CDR3 is 15 amino acids. V was cut by 3 bases and J by 0 bases, with 9 bases left in between. Germline V gene sequence: CDR1 SGHTA, CDR2 FQGNSA. CDR3 DNA sequence: TGTGCCAGCAGCTTGTACAGCTATAGCAATCAGCCCCAGCATTTT. It specifies CASSLYSYSNQPQHF.

V and J are TRBV4-2 and TRBJ2-7, with TRBD2 matching over 11 bases. This CDR3 region has 16 residues. V shed 0 bases, J shed 2 bases, and the junction held 3 bases outside the gene matches. From germline, CDR1 is LGHNA and CDR2 YNFKEQ. In nucleotides, the CDR3 is TGTGCCAGCAGCCAAGAAGGGACTAGCGGACCCTACGAGCAGTACTTC. It specifies CASSQEGTSGPYEQYF.

The chain recombines TRBV2 with TRBJ1-5; no clear D. Germline values: CDR1 SNHLY, CDR2 FYNNEI. V was trimmed by 6 bases and J by 8 bases, leaving 8 bases between them. This CDR3 comprises 11 residues. The CDR3 DNA sequence: TGTGCCAGCAGGAGGGATGAGCCCCAGCATTTT. It is translated as CASRRDEPQHF.